The rows below give T cell receptor beta chains drawn from one sample of a study of blood T cell repertoires in COVID-19. The protocol was immunoSEQ multiplex PCR, while the TCRdb copy is restricted to in-frame clones and leaves out a portion. This sample has fewer than 350,000 clones, with approximately 91% found just once. Sequenced input: PBMCs or T cells enriched from blood (not recorded which). These receptors all stem from a woman younger than 45 who had recovered from COVID-19. The CDR3 runs from the conserved cysteine through the conserved F or W. D genes are given only for firm matches. Clone size is not always given. Where it is, it says once, few, many or a class for expanded clones.

v_gene: TRBV24-1
j_gene: TRBJ2-3
d_gene: -
abundance: few
CDR3nt: TGTGCCACCAGTGTTGGCGGGGTGGACACAGATACGCAGTATTTT
CDR3aa: CATSVGGVDTDTQYF

v_gene: TRBV7-2
j_gene: TRBJ2-2
d_gene: -
abundance: -
CDR3nt: TGTGCCAGCAGCTTAGACGGGGGGCTCGGGGAGCTGTTTTTT
CDR3aa: CASSLDGGLGELFF

v_gene: TRBV9
j_gene: TRBJ2-6
d_gene: -
abundance: -
CDR3nt: TGTGCCAGCAGCGTCTCGAATGAGGGACTCTCTGGGGCCAACGTCCTGACTTTC
CDR3aa: CASSVSNEGLSGANVLTF

v_gene: TRBV14
j_gene: TRBJ1-3
d_gene: -
abundance: -
CDR3nt: TGTGCCCACCCTAGACGGGTCTCTGGAAACACCATATATTTT
CDR3aa: CAHPRRVSGNTIYF

v_gene: TRBV5-1
j_gene: TRBJ1-1
d_gene: -
abundance: -
CDR3nt: TGCGCCAGCAGGTTAGGGGGGAACACTGAAGCTTTCTTT
CDR3aa: CASRLGGNTEAFF

v_gene: TRBV9
j_gene: TRBJ1-2
d_gene: -
abundance: -
CDR3nt: TGTGCCAGCAGCGTAGTCGGGGGAGGCTATGGCTACACCTTC
CDR3aa: CASSVVGGGYGYTF

v_gene: TRBV7-9
j_gene: TRBJ2-1
d_gene: -
abundance: -
CDR3nt: TGTGCCAGCAGCTTAATCGACAGAAGCGATGAGCAGTTCTTC
CDR3aa: CASSLIDRSDEQFF

v_gene: TRBV30
j_gene: TRBJ1-5
d_gene: -
abundance: -
CDR3nt: TGTGCCTGGAGGGGCCAGGGGTCTTTCAATCAGCCCCAGCATTTT
CDR3aa: CAWRGQGSFNQPQHF

v_gene: TRBV27
j_gene: TRBJ2-7
d_gene: TRBD2
abundance: -
CDR3nt: TGTGCCACCGCTCGCCTTAGCGGGAGAGGATCCTACGAGCAGTACTTC
CDR3aa: CATARLSGRGSYEQYF

v_gene: TRBV9
j_gene: TRBJ1-1
d_gene: TRBD1
abundance: -
CDR3nt: TGTGCCAGCAGCGTTATACAGGGGGGGAACACTGAAGCTTTCTTT
CDR3aa: CASSVIQGGNTEAFF

v_gene: TRBV28
j_gene: TRBJ1-2
d_gene: -
abundance: -
CDR3nt: TGTGCCAGCAGTCTCGTGGGGACTTATGGCTACACCTTC
CDR3aa: CASSLVGTYGYTF

v_gene: TRBV7-9
j_gene: TRBJ1-1
d_gene: -
abundance: -
CDR3nt: TGTGCCAGCAGTTACACGGGGAGCACTGAAGCTTTCTTT
CDR3aa: CASSYTGSTEAFF

v_gene: TRBV19
j_gene: TRBJ1-1
d_gene: TRBD1
abundance: -
CDR3nt: TGTGCCAGTAGTCCGCGGACAGGGGGATACACTGAAGCTTTCTTT
CDR3aa: CASSPRTGGYTEAFF

v_gene: TRBV7-3
j_gene: TRBJ2-1
d_gene: TRBD2
abundance: -
CDR3nt: TGTGCCAGCAGCCCTAGGCTAGCGGGTGACAATGAGCAGTTCTTC
CDR3aa: CASSPRLAGDNEQFF

v_gene: TRBV5-1
j_gene: TRBJ2-4
d_gene: TRBD2
abundance: -
CDR3nt: TGCGCCAGCAGCTTGGGGGACTATTTGCAAAACATTCAGTACTTC
CDR3aa: CASSLGDYLQNIQYF

v_gene: TRBV5-1
j_gene: TRBJ1-1
d_gene: -
abundance: -
CDR3nt: TGCGCCAGCAGCTTGGGGTCGGGGGAAGGGTTCACTGAAGCTTTCTTT
CDR3aa: CASSLGSGEGFTEAFF

v_gene: TRBV3-1/TRBV3-2
j_gene: TRBJ2-5
d_gene: -
abundance: -
CDR3nt: TGTGCCAGCAGCCAAGATCTTCCCGGGAGAGGTCAAGAGACCCAGTACTTC
CDR3aa: CASSQDLPGRGQETQYF

v_gene: TRBV18
j_gene: TRBJ1-2
d_gene: TRBD1
abundance: -
CDR3nt: TGTGCCAGCTCACCAACTGGAGACAGGGTGGGCTACACCTTC
CDR3aa: CASSPTGDRVGYTF

v_gene: TRBV7-9
j_gene: TRBJ2-7
d_gene: TRBD1
abundance: -
CDR3nt: TGTGCCAGCAGCTTAGTAGGGGGACAGGGATACTACGAGCAGTACTTC
CDR3aa: CASSLVGGQGYYEQYF

v_gene: TRBV5-1
j_gene: TRBJ2-3
d_gene: TRBD2
abundance: once
CDR3nt: TGCGCCAGCAGCGTGAGGACTAGCGAGTCCACAGATACGCAGTATTTT
CDR3aa: CASSVRTSESTDTQYF

v_gene: TRBV5-1
j_gene: TRBJ1-5
d_gene: -
abundance: -
CDR3nt: TGCGCCAGCAGCTTGGGACAGGAGGATAGCAATCAGCCCCAGCATTTT
CDR3aa: CASSLGQEDSNQPQHF

v_gene: TRBV7-9
j_gene: TRBJ2-2
d_gene: TRBD1
abundance: -
CDR3nt: TGTGCCAGCAGCCCTTATAGGGGACAGGGGGGCACCGGGGAGCTGTTTTTT
CDR3aa: CASSPYRGQGGTGELFF

v_gene: TRBV28
j_gene: TRBJ1-2
d_gene: -
abundance: -
CDR3nt: TGTGCCAGCAGTTTATTCAGGACAACAGCCTTGGATGGCTACACCTTC
CDR3aa: CASSLFRTTALDGYTF

v_gene: TRBV19
j_gene: TRBJ2-3
d_gene: -
abundance: -
CDR3nt: TGTGCCAGTAGTATAGGGGGGGACGGCACAGATACGCAGTATTTT
CDR3aa: CASSIGGDGTDTQYF

v_gene: TRBV19
j_gene: TRBJ1-6
d_gene: TRBD1
abundance: once
CDR3nt: TGTGCCAGTAGTATAGAAGGGGGCGGCAATAATTCACCCCTCCACTTT
CDR3aa: CASSIEGGGNNSPLHF

v_gene: TRBV6-5
j_gene: TRBJ2-7
d_gene: -
abundance: -
CDR3nt: TGTGCCAGCAGGGGGACAGGCGGGACTACAGAGCAGTACTTC
CDR3aa: CASRGTGGTTEQYF

v_gene: TRBV9
j_gene: TRBJ2-3
d_gene: TRBD2
abundance: -
CDR3nt: TGTGCCAGCAGCCCTTTGACTAGCGGGATGTCATTTAGCACAGATACGCAGTATTTT
CDR3aa: CASSPLTSGMSFSTDTQYF

v_gene: TRBV6-5
j_gene: TRBJ2-7
d_gene: -
abundance: -
CDR3nt: TGTGCCAGCAGTAGGGGGGGCAGCACCTACGAGCAGTACTTC
CDR3aa: CASSRGGSTYEQYF

v_gene: TRBV12-3/TRBV12-4
j_gene: TRBJ2-5
d_gene: -
abundance: -
CDR3nt: TGTGCCAGCAGGGGACAAACGGAAGAGACCCAGTACTTC
CDR3aa: CASRGQTEETQYF

v_gene: TRBV2
j_gene: TRBJ1-1
d_gene: -
abundance: -
CDR3nt: TGTGCCAGCAGTGAAGGAGGCTCGTACACTGAAGCTTTCTTT
CDR3aa: CASSEGGSYTEAFF

v_gene: TRBV27
j_gene: TRBJ2-7
d_gene: TRBD2
abundance: -
CDR3nt: TGTGCCAGCAGTTTGTCTAGCGGGTCTTACGAGCAGTACTTC
CDR3aa: CASSLSSGSYEQYF

v_gene: TRBV7-9
j_gene: TRBJ1-3
d_gene: -
abundance: few
CDR3nt: TGTGCCAGCAGCTTAGCAGGCAGGCTAAACACCATATATTTT
CDR3aa: CASSLAGRLNTIYF

v_gene: TRBV19
j_gene: TRBJ1-2
d_gene: -
abundance: -
CDR3nt: TGTGCCAGTAGTGAGGATTTTTATGGCTACACCTTC
CDR3aa: CASSEDFYGYTF

v_gene: TRBV9
j_gene: TRBJ1-4
d_gene: -
abundance: -
CDR3nt: TGTGCCAGCAGCGTAGGGGGGCGGGTGGCAACTAATGAAAAACTGTTTTTT
CDR3aa: CASSVGGRVATNEKLFF

v_gene: TRBV10-1
j_gene: TRBJ2-1
d_gene: TRBD2
abundance: -
CDR3nt: TGCGCCAGCAGTGGCCTAGCGGGAGGGGGTGAGCAGTTCTTC
CDR3aa: CASSGLAGGGEQFF

v_gene: TRBV19
j_gene: TRBJ1-1
d_gene: -
abundance: -
CDR3nt: TGTGCCAGTCGGAGGGCACAGTCTGGGATGATTGATGAAGCTTTCTTT
CDR3aa: CASRRAQSGMIDEAFF

v_gene: TRBV6-2/TRBV6-3
j_gene: TRBJ2-4
d_gene: TRBD1
abundance: -
CDR3nt: TGTGCCAGCAGTAGGCCGGGACAGGGAAACATTCAGTACTTC
CDR3aa: CASSRPGQGNIQYF

v_gene: TRBV7-2
j_gene: TRBJ2-7
d_gene: -
abundance: few
CDR3nt: TGTGCCAGCAGCCTCGGGGGACGGACCTTCTCCGAGCAGTACTTC
CDR3aa: CASSLGGRTFSEQYF

v_gene: TRBV28
j_gene: TRBJ2-2
d_gene: -
abundance: -
CDR3nt: TGTGCCAGCAGAACGGGCGGGACGAACACCGGGGAGCTGTTTTTT
CDR3aa: CASRTGGTNTGELFF

v_gene: TRBV6-5
j_gene: TRBJ2-7
d_gene: -
abundance: -
CDR3nt: TGTGCCAGCAGTTTCCAACTTAGCGTAGGCGAGCAGTACTTC
CDR3aa: CASSFQLSVGEQYF

v_gene: TRBV19
j_gene: TRBJ2-7
d_gene: TRBD1
abundance: -
CDR3nt: TGTGCCAGCGGGACAGGAGTTTCCTACGAGCAGTACTTC
CDR3aa: CASGTGVSYEQYF

v_gene: TRBV15
j_gene: TRBJ1-3
d_gene: -
abundance: -
CDR3nt: TGTGCCACCAGCAGAGTTAGGGCGGGCTCTGGAAACACCATATATTTT
CDR3aa: CATSRVRAGSGNTIYF

v_gene: TRBV5-4
j_gene: TRBJ2-1
d_gene: -
abundance: -
CDR3nt: TGTGCCAGCAGCTTGTGGAAGGGGTATGAGCAGTTCTTC
CDR3aa: CASSLWKGYEQFF

v_gene: TRBV6-5
j_gene: TRBJ1-1
d_gene: -
abundance: -
CDR3nt: TGTGCCAGCAGTTACCGGTTCCTCCGGGGCACTGAAGCTTTCTTT
CDR3aa: CASSYRFLRGTEAFF

v_gene: TRBV9
j_gene: TRBJ2-2
d_gene: -
abundance: -
CDR3nt: TGTGCCAGCAGCGTAGTTTCCCTGACCGGGGAGCTGTTTTTT
CDR3aa: CASSVVSLTGELFF

v_gene: TRBV28
j_gene: TRBJ1-5
d_gene: -
abundance: -
CDR3nt: TGTGCCAGCAGCCTCCGGGGAGTAGGCAATCAGCCCCAGCATTTT
CDR3aa: CASSLRGVGNQPQHF

v_gene: TRBV4-1
j_gene: TRBJ1-3
d_gene: -
abundance: -
CDR3nt: TGCGCCAGCAGCCAACCGGGGACTTCTGGAAACACCATATATTTT
CDR3aa: CASSQPGTSGNTIYF